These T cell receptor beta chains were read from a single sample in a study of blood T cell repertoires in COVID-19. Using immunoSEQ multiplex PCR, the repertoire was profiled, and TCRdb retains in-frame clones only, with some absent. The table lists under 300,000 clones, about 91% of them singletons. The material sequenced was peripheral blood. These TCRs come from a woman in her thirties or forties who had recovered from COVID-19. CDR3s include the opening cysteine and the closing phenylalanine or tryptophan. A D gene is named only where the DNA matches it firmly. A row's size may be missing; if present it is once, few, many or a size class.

CASSIRGDSLNGNTIYF | TGTGCCAGTAGTATAAGGGGGGACAGCCTAAATGGAAACACCATATATTTT | TRBJ1-3 | TRBD1 | . | TRBV19
CASSYIIRDQPQHF | TGTGCCAGCAGTTACATTATCAGGGATCAGCCCCAGCATTTT | TRBJ1-5 | . | . | TRBV6-2/TRBV6-3
CASSLDPVDYGYTF | TGTGCCAGCAGCTTGGACCCGGTCGACTATGGCTACACCTTC | TRBJ1-2 | . | . | TRBV5-6
CASSTTPGGTDTQYF | TGTGCCAGCAGCACGACACCTGGAGGGACAGATACGCAGTATTTT | TRBJ2-3 | . | . | TRBV7-9
CASRLDSSGTVQETQYF | TGTGCCAGCAGGTTAGACTCCTCCGGGACAGTCCAAGAGACCCAGTACTTC | TRBJ2-5 | TRBD1 | . | TRBV27
CASSEGQGSYGELFF | TGCGCCAGCAGTGAGGGCCAGGGCTCCTACGGGGAGCTGTTTTTT | TRBJ2-2 | . | . | TRBV10-1
CASSTETRQGRAFF | TGTGCCAGTAGTACCGAGACTAGACAGGGCCGAGCTTTCTTT | TRBJ1-1 | TRBD1 | once | TRBV19
CATSDSRDQPQHF | TGTGCCACCAGTGATTCCAGGGATCAGCCCCAGCATTTT | TRBJ1-5 | . | . | TRBV24-1
CASSSGHSNTGELFF | TGCGCCAGCAGCTCCGGACACTCGAACACCGGGGAGCTGTTTTTT | TRBJ2-2 | . | . | TRBV5-1
CASSQLGGGNQPQHF | TGTGCCAGCAGCCAACTTGGTGGCGGGAATCAGCCCCAGCATTTT | TRBJ1-5 | . | . | TRBV5-6
CATSDKIDRAGRETQYF | TGTGCCACCAGTGACAAGATCGACAGGGCTGGTCGGGAGACCCAGTACTTC | TRBJ2-5 | TRBD1 | once | TRBV24-1
CASSLDRGLGTNEKLFF | TGCGCCAGCAGCTTGGATCGGGGACTGGGAACTAATGAAAAACTGTTTTTT | TRBJ1-4 | . | . | TRBV5-1
CASSVGSGGYQETQYF | TGTGCCAGCAGCGTAGGGTCGGGGGGGTACCAAGAGACCCAGTACTTC | TRBJ2-5 | TRBD2 | . | TRBV9
CASSLSTTETQYF | TGCGCCAGCAGCTTGTCCACAACAGAGACCCAGTACTTC | TRBJ2-5 | . | . | TRBV5-1
CAISESIGEGSYTF | TGTGCCATCAGTGAGAGTATCGGAGAGGGTAGCTACACCTTC | TRBJ1-2 | . | few | TRBV10-3
CASSVEGRLYGYTF | TGTGCCAGTAGTGTCGAGGGTCGCCTCTATGGCTACACCTTC | TRBJ1-2 | . | . | TRBV19
CASSRLTGGAETQYF | TGTGCCAGCAGCCGGTTGACAGGGGGCGCCGAGACCCAGTACTTC | TRBJ2-5 | TRBD1 | . | TRBV14
CASNIPLTGSPTTNGYTF | TGTGCCAGCAACATACCCCTTACAGGGTCTCCTACTACTAATGGCTACACCTTC | TRBJ1-2 | . | . | TRBV7-9
CASSAVGGQPQHF | TGTGCCAGCAGCGCTGTAGGCGGTCAGCCCCAGCATTTT | TRBJ1-5 | . | . | TRBV7-2
CASSQPRGRETQYF | TGTGCCAGCAGCCAACCCAGGGGGCGGGAGACCCAGTACTTC | TRBJ2-5 | TRBD1 | . | TRBV3-1/TRBV3-2
CASSVSGQTNYGYTF | TGTGCCAGCAGCGTGAGCGGACAGACTAACTATGGCTACACCTTC | TRBJ1-2 | . | . | TRBV9
CASSTTPNYGYTF | TGCGCCAGCAGCACGACACCTAACTATGGCTACACCTTC | TRBJ1-2 | . | . | TRBV5-1
CASSFTGKMNTEAFF | TGTGCCAGCAGCTTCACGGGGAAAATGAACACTGAAGCTTTCTTT | TRBJ1-1 | . | . | TRBV11-3
CASSQSTGRGYTIYF | TGTGCCAGCAGCCAATCCACAGGGAGGGGATACACCATATATTTT | TRBJ1-3 | . | . | TRBV3-1/TRBV3-2
CAWSPTTGYTQYF | TGTGCCTGGAGCCCCACCACAGGGTATACGCAGTATTTT | TRBJ2-3 | . | . | TRBV30
CASSPRTGGHGYTF | TGTGCCAGCAGCCCTAGGACAGGGGGTCATGGCTACACCTTC | TRBJ1-2 | TRBD1 | . | TRBV2
CASGLVRGELFF | TGTGCTAGTGGTTTGGTACGGGGGGAGCTGTTTTTT | TRBJ2-2 | . | . | TRBV12-5
CASSEFLAGEQETQYF | TGTGCCAGCAGTGAATTCCTAGCGGGGGAACAAGAGACCCAGTACTTC | TRBJ2-5 | TRBD2 | . | TRBV25-1
CASSFYGEEAFF | TGTGCCAGCAGTTTTTATGGGGAGGAAGCTTTCTTT | TRBJ1-1 | . | . | TRBV12-3/TRBV12-4
CASSSPGYGDTQYF | TGTGCCAGCAGTTCCCCGGGGTACGGAGATACGCAGTATTTT | TRBJ2-3 | . | . | TRBV28
CASSERWGTGTRGYEQYF | TGTGCCAGCAGCGAAAGGTGGGGAACCGGGACTCGCGGCTACGAGCAGTACTTC | TRBJ2-7 | . | . | TRBV6-1
CASSDRDYPHDTQYF | TGTGCCAGCAGCGACCGGGACTATCCTCACGATACGCAGTATTTT | TRBJ2-3 | TRBD2 | . | TRBV9
CASSWDRGYGYTF | TGTGCCAGCAGTTGGGACAGGGGGTATGGCTACACCTTC | TRBJ1-2 | TRBD1 | . | TRBV6-5
CASSGQGSATEAFF | TGCGCCAGCAGTGGACAGGGTAGTGCGACTGAAGCTTTCTTT | TRBJ1-1 | TRBD1 | . | TRBV10-2
CAISRSTSGANTGELFF | TGTGCCATCAGTCGCTCCACTAGCGGAGCGAACACCGGGGAGCTGTTTTTT | TRBJ2-2 | TRBD2 | . | TRBV10-3
CASSFRGTISGNTIYF | TGTGCCAGTAGCTTTAGGGGGACAATCTCTGGAAACACCATATATTTT | TRBJ1-3 | . | . | TRBV19
CSVSTGVGYGYTF | TGCAGCGTTTCCACAGGGGTTGGCTATGGCTACACCTTC | TRBJ1-2 | TRBD1 | . | TRBV29-1
CASSQGDRVTSGGPNEQFF | TGTGCCAGCAGCCAGGGGGACAGGGTGACTAGCGGGGGGCCCAATGAGCAGTTCTTC | TRBJ2-1 | TRBD2 | . | TRBV3-1/TRBV3-2
CASSPTGNTQYF | TGTGCCAGCAGCCCGACAGGTAATACGCAGTATTTT | TRBJ2-3 | . | . | TRBV3-1/TRBV3-2
CASSKERGSSGNTIYF | TGTGCCAGCAGCAAAGAGAGAGGGAGTTCCGGAAACACCATATATTTT | TRBJ1-3 | . | . | TRBV21-1
CASKSPRRGLYEQYF | TGTGCCAGCAAAAGTCCCCGGAGGGGCCTCTACGAGCAGTACTTC | TRBJ2-7 | . | . | TRBV6-4
CASSLGQGLEAFF | TGTGCCAGCTCGTTAGGACAGGGTTTAGAAGCTTTCTTT | TRBJ1-1 | TRBD1 | . | TRBV18
CASSLLAGPSYEQYF | TGTGCCAGCAGTTTGCTAGCGGGGCCATCCTACGAGCAGTACTTC | TRBJ2-7 | TRBD2 | . | TRBV28
CASRSIADTQYF | TGTGCCAGTAGATCGATAGCAGATACGCAGTATTTT | TRBJ2-3 | . | . | TRBV19
CASSIGDREKLFF | TGTGCCAGTAGTATTGGGGACAGGGAAAAACTGTTTTTT | TRBJ1-4 | TRBD1 | . | TRBV19
CASSPYGEPLHF | TGTGCCAGCAGCCCATACGGGGAGCCCCTCCACTTT | TRBJ1-6 | . | . | TRBV7-2
CASSLEGVQYF | TGTGCCAGCAGCTTAGAAGGAGTGCAGTACTTC | TRBJ2-7 | . | . | TRBV7-9
CASSPEGRSYIGNTIYF | TGTGCCAGCAGCCCCGAGGGCAGATCTTATATCGGAAACACCATATATTTT | TRBJ1-3 | . | . | TRBV25-1
CASSISGYGTEAFF | TGTGCCAGTAGTATATCGGGGTATGGCACTGAAGCTTTCTTT | TRBJ1-1 | . | . | TRBV19
CASSLYRAPTGNQPQHF | TGTGCCAGTAGCCTATACAGGGCCCCTACGGGCAATCAGCCCCAGCATTTT | TRBJ1-5 | . | . | TRBV19
CACGLAGGETQYF | TGTGCCTGCGGACTAGCGGGAGGTGAGACCCAGTACTTC | TRBJ2-5 | TRBD2 | once | TRBV30
CASSVSGVIGYEQFF | TGTGCCAGCAGTGTTAGCGGGGTAATAGGATATGAGCAGTTCTTC | TRBJ2-1 | TRBD2 | . | TRBV6-2/TRBV6-3
CASSQGTSGGYTYEQYF | TGTGCCAGTAGTCAAGGGACTAGCGGGGGTTATACCTACGAGCAGTACTTC | TRBJ2-7 | TRBD2 | . | TRBV19
CASSPVQGASGNTIYF | TGTGCCAGCTCACCAGTACAGGGGGCGAGTGGAAACACCATATATTTT | TRBJ1-3 | TRBD1 | . | TRBV18